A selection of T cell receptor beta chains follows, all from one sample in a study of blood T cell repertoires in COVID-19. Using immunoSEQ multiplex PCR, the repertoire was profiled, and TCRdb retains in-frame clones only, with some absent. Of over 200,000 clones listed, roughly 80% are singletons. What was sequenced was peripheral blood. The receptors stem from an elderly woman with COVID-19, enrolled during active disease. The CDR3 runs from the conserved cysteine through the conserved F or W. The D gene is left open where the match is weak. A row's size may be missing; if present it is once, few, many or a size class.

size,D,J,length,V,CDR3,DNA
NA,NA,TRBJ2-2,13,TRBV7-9,CASSPRGGGELFF,TGTGCCAGCAGCCCCAGGGGTGGCGGGGAGCTGTTTTTT
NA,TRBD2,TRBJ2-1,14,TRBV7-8,CASSLGLSGDEQFF,TGTGCCAGCAGCTTAGGGCTTAGCGGGGATGAGCAGTTCTTC
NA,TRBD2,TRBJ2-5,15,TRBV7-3,CASSLRLAGGETQYF,TGTGCCAGCAGCTTAAGACTAGCGGGAGGGGAGACCCAGTACTTC
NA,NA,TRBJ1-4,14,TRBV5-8,CASSPNGGVEKLFF,TGTGCCAGCAGCCCCAACGGGGGGGTTGAAAAACTGTTTTTT
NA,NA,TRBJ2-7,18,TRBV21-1,CASSKRRPYRWFPYEQYF,TGTGCCAGCAGCAAGCGCCGCCCCTATCGTTGGTTCCCCTACGAGCAGTACTTC
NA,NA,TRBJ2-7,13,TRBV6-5,CASRPGETYEQYF,TGTGCCAGCAGACCCGGTGAGACCTACGAGCAGTACTTC
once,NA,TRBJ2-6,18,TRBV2,CASPRRQRLPSGANVLTF,TGTGCCAGCCCCCGGCGGCAGAGATTACCCTCTGGGGCCAACGTCCTGACTTTC
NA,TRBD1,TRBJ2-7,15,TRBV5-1,CASSGGQGASYEQYF,TGCGCCAGCAGCGGGGGGCAGGGGGCTTCCTACGAGCAGTACTTC
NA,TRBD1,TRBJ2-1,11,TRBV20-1,CSAVQGVEQFF,TGCAGTGCAGTACAGGGGGTTGAGCAGTTCTTC
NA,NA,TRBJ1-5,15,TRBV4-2,CASSQDRGLGQPQHF,TGTGCCAGCAGCCAAGATCGCGGGCTGGGGCAGCCCCAGCATTTT
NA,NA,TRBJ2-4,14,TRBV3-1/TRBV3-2,CASSQGVAKNIQYF,TGTGCCAGCAGCCAAGGAGTTGCCAAAAACATTCAGTACTTC
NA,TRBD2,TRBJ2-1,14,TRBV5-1,CASSVSGGNNEQFF,TGCGCCAGCAGCGTTAGCGGGGGGAACAATGAGCAGTTCTTC
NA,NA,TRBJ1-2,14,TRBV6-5,CASTQAGPRYGYTF,TGTGCCAGCACTCAGGCGGGTCCTAGATATGGCTACACCTTC
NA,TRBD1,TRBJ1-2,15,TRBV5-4,CASSSFKTGDYGYTF,TGTGCCAGCAGCTCGTTTAAAACAGGGGACTATGGCTACACCTTC
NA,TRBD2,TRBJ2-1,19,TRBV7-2,CASSLGILAALGRYNEQFF,TGTGCCAGCAGCTTAGGGATTCTAGCGGCCTTGGGACGCTACAATGAGCAGTTCTTC
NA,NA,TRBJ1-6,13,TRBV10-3,CAIGREVRSPLHF,TGTGCCATCGGTCGTGAGGTTAGATCACCCCTCCACTTT
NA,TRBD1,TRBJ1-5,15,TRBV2,CASSARQGWNQPQHF,TGTGCCAGCAGTGCCCGACAGGGGTGGAATCAGCCCCAGCATTTT
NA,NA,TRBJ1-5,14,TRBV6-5,CASSVQGFNQPQHF,TGTGCCAGCAGCGTGCAGGGGTTCAATCAGCCCCAACATTTT
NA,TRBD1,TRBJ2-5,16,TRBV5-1,CASSLGAGTGQETQYF,TGCGCCAGCAGCTTGGGGGCTGGGACAGGGCAGGAGACCCAGTACTTC
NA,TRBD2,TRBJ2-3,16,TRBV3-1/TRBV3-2,CASSQGAGAPTDTQYF,TGTGCCAGCAGCCAAGGAGCGGGGGCGCCCACAGATACGCAGTATTTT
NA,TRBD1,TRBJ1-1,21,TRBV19,CASSGAGRGTGNLHLNTEAFF,TGTGCCAGTAGTGGGGCTGGGCGGGGGACAGGAAACCTTCACCTTAACACTGAAGCTTTCTTT
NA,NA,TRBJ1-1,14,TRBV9,CASGDGNRGTEAFF,TGTGCCAGCGGCGATGGAAATCGGGGGACTGAAGCTTTCTTT
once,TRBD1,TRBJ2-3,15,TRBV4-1,CASSQKDRSTDTQYF,TGCGCCAGCAGCCAAAAGGACAGGTCTACAGATACGCAGTATTTT
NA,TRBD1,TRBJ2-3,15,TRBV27,CASSEVGQGTDTQYF,TGTGCCAGCAGTGAGGTGGGACAGGGGACAGATACGCAGTATTTT
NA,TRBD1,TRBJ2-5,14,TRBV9,CASGRQGEQETQYF,TGTGCCAGCGGGCGACAGGGCGAACAAGAGACCCAGTACTTC
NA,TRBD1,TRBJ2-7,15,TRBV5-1,CASSGVDRSSYEQYF,TGCGCCAGCAGCGGAGTGGACAGGAGCTCCTACGAGCAGTACTTC
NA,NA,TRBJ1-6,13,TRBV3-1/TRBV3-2,CASSQEGGSPLHF,TGTGCCAGCAGCCAAGAGGGGGGTTCACCCCTCCACTTT
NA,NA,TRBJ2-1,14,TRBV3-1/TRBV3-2,CASSQEFLNYEQFF,TGTGCCAGCAGCCAAGAGTTCCTTAACTATGAGCAGTTCTTC
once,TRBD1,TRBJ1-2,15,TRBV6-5,CATQFPGQTNYGYTF,TGTGCCACCCAGTTCCCGGGACAGACGAACTATGGCTACACCTTC
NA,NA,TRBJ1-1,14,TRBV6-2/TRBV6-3,CASSPDNTNTEAFF,TGTGCCAGCAGCCCCGACAACACGAACACTGAAGCTTTCTTT
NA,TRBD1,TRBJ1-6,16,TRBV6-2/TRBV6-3,CASSPQGQGGNSPLHF,TGTGCCAGCAGCCCACAAGGACAGGGCGGGAATTCACCCCTCCACTTT
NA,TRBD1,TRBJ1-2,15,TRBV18,CASSPGGQPNYGYTF,TGTGCCAGCTCACCAGGGGGACAGCCTAACTATGGCTACACCTTC
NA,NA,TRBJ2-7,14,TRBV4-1,CASPTPGTSYEQYF,TGCGCCAGCCCTACCCCCGGGACATCCTACGAGCAGTACTTC
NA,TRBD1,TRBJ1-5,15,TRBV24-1,CATRGRGQDNQPQHF,TGTGCCACCAGGGGCCGGGGACAGGACAATCAGCCCCAGCATTTT
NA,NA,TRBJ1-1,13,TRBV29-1,CSANYGMNTEAFF,TGCAGCGCTAACTATGGAATGAACACTGAAGCTTTCTTT
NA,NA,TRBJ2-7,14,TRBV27,CASSLLDSTYEQYF,TGTGCCAGCAGTTTATTGGACAGCACCTACGAGCAGTACTTC
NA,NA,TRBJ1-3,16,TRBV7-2,CASSLVGTSSGNTIYF,TGTGCCAGCAGCTTAGTGGGGACTAGCTCTGGAAACACCATATATTTT
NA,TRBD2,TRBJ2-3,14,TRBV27,CASNTGGQGDTQYF,TGTGCCAGCAATACGGGGGGGCAGGGAGATACGCAGTATTTT
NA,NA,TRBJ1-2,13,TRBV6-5,CASSTQGFYGYTF,TGTGCCAGCAGTACCCAGGGATTCTATGGCTACACCTTC
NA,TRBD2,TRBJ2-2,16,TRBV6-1,CASSERPLAVTGELFF,TGTGCCAGCAGTGAAAGGCCACTAGCGGTCACCGGGGAGCTGTTTTTT
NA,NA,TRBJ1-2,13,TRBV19,CASRQDPIDGYTF,TGTGCCAGCAGACAAGATCCCATCGATGGCTACACCTTC
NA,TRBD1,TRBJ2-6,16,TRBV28,CASSSPGGSGANVLTF,TGTGCCAGCAGCAGCCCAGGGGGATCTGGGGCCAACGTCCTGACTTTC
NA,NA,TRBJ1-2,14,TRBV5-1,CASSGAGPTDGYTF,TGCGCCAGCAGCGGGGCCGGCCCAACAGATGGCTACACCTTC
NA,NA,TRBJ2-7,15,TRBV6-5,CASSYAGGPTYEQYF,TGTGCCAGCAGTTACGCTGGGGGCCCGACCTACGAGCAGTACTTC
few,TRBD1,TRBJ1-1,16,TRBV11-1,CASSQAAGTGPTEAFF,TGTGCCAGCAGCCAAGCCGCGGGGACAGGCCCCACTGAAGCTTTCTTT
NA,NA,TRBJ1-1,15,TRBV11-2,CASSSLGGGNTEAFF,TGTGCCAGCAGTTCCCTGGGAGGGGGGAACACTGAAGCTTTCTTT
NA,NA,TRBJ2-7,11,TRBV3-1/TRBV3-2,CASSQLLEQYF,TGTGCCAGCAGCCAACTCCTGGAGCAGTACTTC
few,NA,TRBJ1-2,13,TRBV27,CASSLTENYGYTF,TGTGCCAGCAGTTTAACTGAGAACTATGGCTACACCTTC
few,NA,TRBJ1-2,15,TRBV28,CASSTPLEGSYGYTF,TGTGCCAGCAGCACGCCCCTGGAGGGTTCCTATGGCTACACCTTC
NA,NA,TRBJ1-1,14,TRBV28,CASSSPRWQAGAFF,TGTGCCAGCAGTTCCCCAAGATGGCAGGCGGGTGCTTTCTTT